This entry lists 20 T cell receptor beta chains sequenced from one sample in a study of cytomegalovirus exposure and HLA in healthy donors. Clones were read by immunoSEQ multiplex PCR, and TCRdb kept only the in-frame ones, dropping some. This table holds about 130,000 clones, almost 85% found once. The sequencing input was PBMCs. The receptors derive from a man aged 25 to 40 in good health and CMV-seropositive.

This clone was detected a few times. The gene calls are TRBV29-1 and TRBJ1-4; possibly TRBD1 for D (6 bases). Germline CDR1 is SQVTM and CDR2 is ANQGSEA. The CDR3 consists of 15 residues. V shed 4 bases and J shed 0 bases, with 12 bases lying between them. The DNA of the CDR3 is TGCAGCGTTGGTACGGGGGGCGCAACTAATGAAAAACTGTTTTTT. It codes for CSVGTGGATNEKLFF.

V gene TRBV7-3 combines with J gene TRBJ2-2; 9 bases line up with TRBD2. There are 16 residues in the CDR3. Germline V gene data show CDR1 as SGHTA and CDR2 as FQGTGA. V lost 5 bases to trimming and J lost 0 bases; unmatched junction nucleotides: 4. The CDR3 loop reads CASSPRLAANTGELFF. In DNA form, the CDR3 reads TGTGCCAGCAGCCCAAGACTAGCGGCGAACACCGGGGAGCTGTTTTTT.

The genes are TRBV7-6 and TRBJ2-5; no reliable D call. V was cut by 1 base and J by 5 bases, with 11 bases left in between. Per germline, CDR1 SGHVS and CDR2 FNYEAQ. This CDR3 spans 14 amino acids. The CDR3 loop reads CASSLGAGRETQYF. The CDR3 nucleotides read TGTGCCAGCAGCTTAGGCGCAGGAAGGGAGACCCAGTACTTC.

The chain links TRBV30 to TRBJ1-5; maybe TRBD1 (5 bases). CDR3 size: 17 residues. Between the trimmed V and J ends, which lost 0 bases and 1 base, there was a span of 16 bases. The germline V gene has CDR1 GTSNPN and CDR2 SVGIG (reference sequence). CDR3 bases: TGTGCCTGGAGTGTACGGGTGGAGGGACTAAGCAATCAGCCCCAGCATTTT. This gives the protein CAWSVRVEGLSNQPQHF.

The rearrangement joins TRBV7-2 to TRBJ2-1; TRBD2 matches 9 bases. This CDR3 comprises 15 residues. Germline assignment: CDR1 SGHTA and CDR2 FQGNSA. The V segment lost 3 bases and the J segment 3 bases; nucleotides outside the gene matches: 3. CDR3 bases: TGTGCCAGCAGCTTGCGGGGGGGCCTCTACAATGAGCAGTTCTTC. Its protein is CASSLRGGLYNEQFF.

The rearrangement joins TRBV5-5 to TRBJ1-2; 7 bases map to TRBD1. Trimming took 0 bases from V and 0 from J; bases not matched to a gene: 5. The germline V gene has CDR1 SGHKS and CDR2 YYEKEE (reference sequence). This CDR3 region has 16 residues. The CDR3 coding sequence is TGTGCCAGCAGCTTGGATCCCAGGGGGACTAACTATGGCTACACCTTC. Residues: CASSLDPRGTNYGYTF.

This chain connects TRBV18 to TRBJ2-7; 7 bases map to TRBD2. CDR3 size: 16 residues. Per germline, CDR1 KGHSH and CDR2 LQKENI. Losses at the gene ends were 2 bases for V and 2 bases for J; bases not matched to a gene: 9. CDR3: CASSPEHWDYTYEQYF. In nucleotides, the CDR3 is TGTGCCAGCTCACCAGAACATTGGGACTACACCTACGAGCAGTACTTC. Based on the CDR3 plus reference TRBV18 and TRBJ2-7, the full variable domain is NAGVMQNPRHLVRRRGQEARLRCSPMKGHSHVYWYRQLPEEGLKFMVYLQKENIIDESGMPKERFSAEFPKEGPSILRIQQVVRGDSAAYFCASSPEHWDYTYEQYFGPGTRLTVT.

CDR3: CASSQDLGGWSGYTF. CDR3 coding DNA: TGCGCCAGCAGCCAAGATCTCGGGGGGTGGTCTGGCTACACCTTC. The gene calls are TRBV4-3 and TRBJ1-2; TRBD1 might be the D (5 bases). With 0 bases removed from V and 7 bases from J, the gap between germline ends came to 15 bases. The CDR3 contains 15 residues. Germline V gene lookup returns CDR1 LGHNA and CDR2 YSLEER.

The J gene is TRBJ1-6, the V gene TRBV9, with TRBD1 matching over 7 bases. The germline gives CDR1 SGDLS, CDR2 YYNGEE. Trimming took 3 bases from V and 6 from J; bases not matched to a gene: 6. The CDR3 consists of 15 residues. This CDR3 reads CASSAPTGPNSPLHF. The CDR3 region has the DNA TGTGCCAGCAGCGCGCCGACAGGGCCTAATTCACCCCTCCACTTT. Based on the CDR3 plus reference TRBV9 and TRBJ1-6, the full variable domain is DSGVTQTPKHLITATGQRVTLRCSPRSGDLSVYWYQQSLDQGLQFLIQYYNGEERAKGNILERFSAQQFPDLHSELNLSSLELGDSALYFCASSAPTGPNSPLHFGNGTRLTVT.

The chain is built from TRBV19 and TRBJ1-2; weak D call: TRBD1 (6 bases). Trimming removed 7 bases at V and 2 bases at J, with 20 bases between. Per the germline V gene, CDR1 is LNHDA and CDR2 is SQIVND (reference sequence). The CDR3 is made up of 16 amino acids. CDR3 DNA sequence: TGTGCCAGTACCCCTGGGAGGGGGAACCTGAACTATGGCTACACCTTC. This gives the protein CASTPGRGNLNYGYTF.

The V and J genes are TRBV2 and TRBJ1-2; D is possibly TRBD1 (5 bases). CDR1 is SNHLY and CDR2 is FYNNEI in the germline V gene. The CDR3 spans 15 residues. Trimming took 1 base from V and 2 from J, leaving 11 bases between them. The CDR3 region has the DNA TGTGCCAGCAGTGAAGGGTCCGCAGGGAACTATGGCTACACCTTC. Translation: CASSEGSAGNYGYTF.

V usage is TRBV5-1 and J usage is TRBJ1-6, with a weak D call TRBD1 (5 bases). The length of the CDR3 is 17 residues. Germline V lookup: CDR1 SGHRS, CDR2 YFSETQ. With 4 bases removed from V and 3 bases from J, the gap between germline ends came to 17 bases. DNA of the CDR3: TGCGCCAGCAGCCCCGGGACGGCGGAGGGCTATAATTCACCCCTCCACTTT. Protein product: CASSPGTAEGYNSPLHF.

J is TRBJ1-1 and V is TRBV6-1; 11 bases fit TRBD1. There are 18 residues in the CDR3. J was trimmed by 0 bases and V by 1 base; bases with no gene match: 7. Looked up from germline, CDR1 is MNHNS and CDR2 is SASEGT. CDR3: CASSEGTGGPEMNTEAFF. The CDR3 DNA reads TGTGCCAGCAGTGAAGGGACAGGGGGCCCCGAAATGAACACTGAAGCTTTCTTT.

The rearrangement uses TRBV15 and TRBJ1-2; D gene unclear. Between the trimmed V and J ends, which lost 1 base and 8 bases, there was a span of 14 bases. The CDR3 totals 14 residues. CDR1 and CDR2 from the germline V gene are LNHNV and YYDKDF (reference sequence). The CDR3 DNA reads TGTGCCACCAGCAGAGCCGGTCCGGTCTGGGGCTACACCTTC. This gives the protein CATSRAGPVWGYTF.

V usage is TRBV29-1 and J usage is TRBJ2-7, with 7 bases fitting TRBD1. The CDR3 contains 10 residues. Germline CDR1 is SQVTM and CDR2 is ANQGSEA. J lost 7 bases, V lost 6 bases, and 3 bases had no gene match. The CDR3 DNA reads TGCAGCGTCGCACAGGGGGAGCAGTACTTC. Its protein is CSVAQGEQYF.

Written as DNA, the CDR3 is TGTGCCAGCAGCTTTGGACTAGCGGGAGTAAACGAGCAGTACTTC. Its translation is CASSFGLAGVNEQYF. The J gene is TRBJ2-7, the V gene TRBV7-8; 13 bases match TRBD2. With V trimmed by 3 bases and J by 5 bases, 4 bases remained unmatched. This CDR3 has 15 amino acids. Germline V lookup: CDR1 SGHVS, CDR2 FQNEAQ.

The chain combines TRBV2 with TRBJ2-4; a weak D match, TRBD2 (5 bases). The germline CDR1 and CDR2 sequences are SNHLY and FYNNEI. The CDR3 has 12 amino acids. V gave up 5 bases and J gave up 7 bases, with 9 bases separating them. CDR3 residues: CASSSTGNIQYF. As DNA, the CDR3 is TGTGCCAGCAGTTCCACGGGGAACATTCAGTACTTC.

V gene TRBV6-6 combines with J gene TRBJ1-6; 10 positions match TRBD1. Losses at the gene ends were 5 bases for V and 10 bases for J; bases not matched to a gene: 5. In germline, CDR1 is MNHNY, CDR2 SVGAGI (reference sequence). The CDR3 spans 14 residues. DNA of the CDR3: TGTGCCAGCAGTCCAGACAGGGGGCGATCACCCCTCCACTTT. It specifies CASSPDRGRSPLHF.

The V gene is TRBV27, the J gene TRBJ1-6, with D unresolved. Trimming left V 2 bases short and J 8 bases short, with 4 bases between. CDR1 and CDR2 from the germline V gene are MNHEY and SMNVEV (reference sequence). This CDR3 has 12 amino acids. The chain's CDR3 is CASSLIDSPLHF. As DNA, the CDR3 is TGTGCCAGCAGTTTAATCGATTCACCCCTCCACTTT.

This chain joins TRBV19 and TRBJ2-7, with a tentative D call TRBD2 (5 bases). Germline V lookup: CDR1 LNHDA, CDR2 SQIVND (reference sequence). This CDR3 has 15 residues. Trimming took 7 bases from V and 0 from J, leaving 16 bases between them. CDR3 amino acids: CASKPGLAYSYEQYF. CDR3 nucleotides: TGTGCCAGTAAGCCGGGCCTAGCTTACTCCTACGAGCAGTACTTC.